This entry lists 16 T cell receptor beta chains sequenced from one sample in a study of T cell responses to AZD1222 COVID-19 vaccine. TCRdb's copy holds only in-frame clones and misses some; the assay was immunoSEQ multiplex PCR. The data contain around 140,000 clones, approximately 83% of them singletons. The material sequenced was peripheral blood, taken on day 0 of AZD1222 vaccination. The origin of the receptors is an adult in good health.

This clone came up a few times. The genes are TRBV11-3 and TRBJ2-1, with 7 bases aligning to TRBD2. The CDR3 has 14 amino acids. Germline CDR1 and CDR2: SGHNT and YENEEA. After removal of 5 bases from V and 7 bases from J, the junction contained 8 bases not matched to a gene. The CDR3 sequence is CASSQSAGVNEQFF. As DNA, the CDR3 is TGTGCCAGCAGCCAATCGGCGGGAGTGAATGAGCAGTTCTTC.

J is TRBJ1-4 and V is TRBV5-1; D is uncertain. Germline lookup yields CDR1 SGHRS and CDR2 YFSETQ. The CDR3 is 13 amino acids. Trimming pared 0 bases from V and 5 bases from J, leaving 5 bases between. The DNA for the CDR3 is TGCGCCAGCAGCTTGGCTGGGAATGAAAAACTGTTTTTT. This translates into CASSLAGNEKLFF. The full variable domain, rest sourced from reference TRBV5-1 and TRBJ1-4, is KAGVTQTPRYLIKTRGQQVTLSCSPISGHRSVSWYQQTPGQGLQFLFEYFSETQRNKGNFPGRFSGRQFSNSRSEMNVSTLELGDSALYLCASSLAGNEKLFFGSGTQLSVL.

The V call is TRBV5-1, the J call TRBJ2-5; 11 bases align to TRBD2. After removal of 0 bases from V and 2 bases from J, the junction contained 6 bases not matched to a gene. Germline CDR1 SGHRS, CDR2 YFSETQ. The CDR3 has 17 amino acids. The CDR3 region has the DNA TGCGCCAGCAGCTTGGGGCCTAGCGGGGGGACTCAAGAGACCCAGTACTTC. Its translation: CASSLGPSGGTQETQYF.

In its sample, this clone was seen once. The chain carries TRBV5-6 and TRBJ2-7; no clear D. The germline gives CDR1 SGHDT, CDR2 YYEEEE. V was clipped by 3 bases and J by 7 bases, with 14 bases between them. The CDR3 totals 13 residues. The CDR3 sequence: CASSWTLSWEQYF. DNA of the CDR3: TGTGCCAGCAGCTGGACCCTTTCGTGGGAGCAGTACTTC.

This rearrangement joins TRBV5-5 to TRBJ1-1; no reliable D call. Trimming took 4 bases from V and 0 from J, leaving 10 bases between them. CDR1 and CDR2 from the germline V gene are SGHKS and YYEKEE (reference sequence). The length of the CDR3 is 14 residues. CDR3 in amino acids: CASSVDIMNTEAFF. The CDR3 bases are TGTGCCAGCAGCGTAGACATCATGAACACTGAAGCTTTCTTT.

The CDR3 reads CASSPLASGTDTQYF. In DNA, the CDR3 is TGTGCCAGCAGTCCTCTAGCGTCTGGCACAGATACGCAGTATTTT. This chain uses TRBV2 with TRBJ2-3; possible D gene TRBD2, 6 bases. Trimming stripped 5 bases from V and 1 base from J, with 13 bases between. The CDR3 totals 15 residues. Germline CDR1 is SNHLY and CDR2 is FYNNEI.

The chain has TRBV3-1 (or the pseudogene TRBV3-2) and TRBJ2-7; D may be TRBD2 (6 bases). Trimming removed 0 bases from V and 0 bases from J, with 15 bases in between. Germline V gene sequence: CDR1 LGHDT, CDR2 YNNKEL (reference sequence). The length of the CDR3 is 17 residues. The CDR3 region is CASSQELSGLLSYEQYF. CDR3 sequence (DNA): TGTGCCAGCAGCCAAGAACTTAGCGGCCTACTCTCCTACGAGCAGTACTTC.

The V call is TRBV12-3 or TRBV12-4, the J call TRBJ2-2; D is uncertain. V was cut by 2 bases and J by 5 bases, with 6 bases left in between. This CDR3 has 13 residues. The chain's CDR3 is CASSLRITGELFF. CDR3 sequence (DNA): TGTGCCAGCAGTTTAAGAATTACCGGGGAGCTGTTTTTT.

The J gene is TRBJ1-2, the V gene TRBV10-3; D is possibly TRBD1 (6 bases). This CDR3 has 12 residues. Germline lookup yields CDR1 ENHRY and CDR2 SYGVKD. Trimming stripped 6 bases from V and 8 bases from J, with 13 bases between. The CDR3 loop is CAIRGGPTGYTF. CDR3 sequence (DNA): TGTGCCATCAGGGGGGGCCCTACAGGCTACACCTTC.

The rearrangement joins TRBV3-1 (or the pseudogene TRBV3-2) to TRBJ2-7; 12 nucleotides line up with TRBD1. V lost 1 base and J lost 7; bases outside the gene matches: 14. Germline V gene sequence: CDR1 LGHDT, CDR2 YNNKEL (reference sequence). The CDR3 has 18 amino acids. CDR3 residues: CASSQVVVLGQGAREQYF. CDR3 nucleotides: TGTGCCAGCAGCCAAGTGGTTGTACTGGGACAGGGGGCGCGGGAGCAGTACTTC.

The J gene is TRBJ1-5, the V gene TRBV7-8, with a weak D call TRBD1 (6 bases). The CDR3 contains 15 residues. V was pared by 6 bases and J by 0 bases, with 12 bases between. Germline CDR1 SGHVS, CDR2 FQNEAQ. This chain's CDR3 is CASSYGTSSNQPQHF. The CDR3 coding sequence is TGTGCCAGCAGTTACGGGACAAGTAGCAATCAGCCCCAGCATTTT.

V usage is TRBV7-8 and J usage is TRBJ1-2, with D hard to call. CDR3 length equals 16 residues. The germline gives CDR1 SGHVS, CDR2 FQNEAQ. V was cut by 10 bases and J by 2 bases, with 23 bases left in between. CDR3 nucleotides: TGTGCCACCAAAACTGCACACAGCTATAACAACTATGGCTACACCTTC. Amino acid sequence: CATKTAHSYNNYGYTF.

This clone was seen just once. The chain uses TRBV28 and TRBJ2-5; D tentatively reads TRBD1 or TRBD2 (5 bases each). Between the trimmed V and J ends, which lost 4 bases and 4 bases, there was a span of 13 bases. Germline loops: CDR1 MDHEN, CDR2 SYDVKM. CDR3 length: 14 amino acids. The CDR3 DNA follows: TGTGCCAGCAGTTCCCCAAAGGGGAGAGAGACCCAGTACTTC. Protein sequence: CASSSPKGRETQYF.

Here the CDR3 reads CAWRVGGAMGYTF. CDR3 DNA: TGTGCCTGGAGGGTGGGGGGCGCAATGGGCTACACCTTC. V gene TRBV30 combines with J gene TRBJ1-2; D perhaps matches TRBD1 (6 bases). The germline V and J ends were trimmed by 3 bases and 8 bases, with 16 bases remaining between them. CDR3 size: 13 residues. The germline V gene encodes CDR1 GTSNPN and CDR2 SVGIG (reference sequence).

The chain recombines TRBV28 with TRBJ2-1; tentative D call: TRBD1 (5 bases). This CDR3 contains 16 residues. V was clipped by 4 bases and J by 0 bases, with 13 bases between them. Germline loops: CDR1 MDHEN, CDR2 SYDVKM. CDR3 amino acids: CASSSPKGISYNEQFF. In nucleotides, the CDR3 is TGTGCCAGCAGTTCCCCCAAGGGGATCTCCTACAATGAGCAGTTCTTC.

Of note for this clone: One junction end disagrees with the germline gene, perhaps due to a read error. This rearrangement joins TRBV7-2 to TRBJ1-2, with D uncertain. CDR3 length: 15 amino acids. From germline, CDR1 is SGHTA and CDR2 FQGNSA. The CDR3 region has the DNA TGTGCCAGCAGTTTAGTGGTCCTAACTAACTATGGCTACACCTTC. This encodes CASSLVVLTNYGYTF.